This T cell receptor beta chain was retrieved from a study of T cell responses to AZD1222 COVID-19 vaccine. Overall study results and limits: White British donors predominated, females outnumbered males, and clonal diversity was possibly underestimated. Repertoires were obtained solely post-peak T cell response. Unmutated variant regions are reportedly targeted by nearly half of spike-specific TCRs.

To note about this clone: What it binds is not known.

The V end was cut by 5 bases, the J end by 0 bases, with 12 bases between. The germline V gene has CDR1 MNHEY and CDR2 SVGAGI. The CDR3 is 15 residues long. Some clones are missing from TCRdb's copy, which holds only in-frame ones; the method was immunoSEQ multiplex PCR. The repertoire consists of around 70,000 clones, with about 90% occurring once and the leading ten covering roughly 1.2%. This TCR was sampled from an adult who received the AZD1222 COVID-19 vaccine. The source material was peripheral blood, sampled 28 days after the second AZD1222 dose. The J gene is TRBJ2-3, the V gene TRBV6-5; D is unclear. CDR3 sequence reads: CASSLQPYSTDTQYF. The CDR3 nucleotides read TGTGCCAGCAGTCTCCAGCCATATAGCACAGATACGCAGTATTTT.